The sequence of this T cell receptor (beta chain) was determined in a study of long-term antiretroviral therapy in people with HIV. The overall study: The earliest samples predate the 2015 immediate-ART recommendation by about a decade.

The CDR3 loop spans 17 amino acids. Germline CDR1 and CDR2: SGHTS and YDEGEE. V was shortened by 1 base and J by 2 bases, with 18 bases between the two germline ends. Researchers secured at least one pre-ART and at least two post-ART PBMC samples from each donor. immunoSEQ v3.0 was run at survey level. Sequencing had a target that covered 40,000-50,000 T-cell genomes per sample. The data were produced by immunoSEQ multiplex PCR, yet TCRdb's version contains in-frame clones alone and is incomplete. The sample has some 35,000 clones, around 94% seen once. The receptor's source is a woman between 45 and 60 years old with HIV. The material was unsorted PBMCs, obtained about 5.1 years after starting antiretroviral therapy. The rearrangement links TRBV5-8 to TRBJ1-2, with D perhaps matching TRBD1 (6 bases). The CDR3 protein is CASSLIRDTKRNYGYTF. CDR3 nucleotides: TGTGCCAGCAGCTTGATTCGGGACACAAAGCGGAACTATGGCTACACCTTC.